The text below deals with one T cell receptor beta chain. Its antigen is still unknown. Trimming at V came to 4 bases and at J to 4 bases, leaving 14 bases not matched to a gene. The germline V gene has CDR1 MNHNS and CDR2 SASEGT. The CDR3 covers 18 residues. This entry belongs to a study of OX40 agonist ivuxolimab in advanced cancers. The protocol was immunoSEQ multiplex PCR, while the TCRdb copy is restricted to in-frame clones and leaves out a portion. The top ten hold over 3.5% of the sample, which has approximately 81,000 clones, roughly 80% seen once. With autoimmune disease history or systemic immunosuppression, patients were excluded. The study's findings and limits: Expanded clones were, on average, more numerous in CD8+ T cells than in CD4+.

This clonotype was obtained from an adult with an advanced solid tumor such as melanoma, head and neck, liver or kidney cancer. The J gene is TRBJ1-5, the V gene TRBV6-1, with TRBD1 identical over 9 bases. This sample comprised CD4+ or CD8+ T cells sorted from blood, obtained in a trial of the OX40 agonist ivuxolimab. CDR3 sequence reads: CASSGAQDRDRVNQPQHF. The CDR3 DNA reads TGTGCCAGCAGTGGGGCCCAGGACCGGGACAGGGTGAATCAGCCCCAGCATTTT.